This passage covers 17 T cell receptor beta chains from one sample sequenced in a study of cytomegalovirus exposure and HLA in healthy donors. Vbeta (60) and Jbeta (13) primers were used in the PCR. The table came from immunoSEQ multiplex PCR; TCRdb's copy has only in-frame clones and leaves some out. The sample includes about 160,000 clones, over 60% of them seen just once. Sequencing input: PBMCs. Every receptor here comes from a young woman in good health and CMV-seronegative.

V gene TRBV4-3 combines with J gene TRBJ1-1; TRBD1 might be the D (5 bases). Looked up from germline, CDR1 is LGHNA and CDR2 is YSLEER. Trimming pared 4 bases from V and 8 bases from J, leaving 17 bases between. This CDR3 is 14 amino acids long. CDR3 sequence (DNA): TGCGCCAGCAGCCGCCAGAAGGGAAACAGGGAAGCTTTCTTT. Translation gives CASSRQKGNREAFF.

This clone came up a few times. The chain carries TRBV11-2 and TRBJ2-1; D gene ambiguous. The CDR3 totals 14 residues. The V and J ends lost 2 bases and 1 base respectively, with 6 bases between them. Germline values: CDR1 SGHAT, CDR2 FQNNGV. The CDR3 loop reads CASSLPGSYNEQFF. The CDR3 coding sequence is TGTGCCAGCAGCTTACCGGGTTCCTACAATGAGCAGTTCTTC.

Only a few counts were recorded for this clone. V is TRBV28 and J is TRBJ2-3; TRBD2 is a possible D gene (7 bases). The CDR3 is made up of 13 amino acids. The germline V gene has CDR1 MDHEN and CDR2 SYDVKM. Trimming cost V 7 bases and J 3 bases, with 11 bases left between them. CDR3 residues: CASMRGGTDTQYF. DNA of the CDR3: TGTGCCAGCATGAGGGGGGGAACAGATACGCAGTATTTT.

This rearrangement joins TRBV7-8 to TRBJ1-1; possibly TRBD1 for D (5 bases). Trimming pared 2 bases from V and 5 bases from J, leaving 12 bases between. Germline V gene lookup returns CDR1 SGHVS and CDR2 FQNEAQ. The CDR3 contains 14 residues. CDR3 DNA sequence: TGTGCCAGCAGCTTATGGCAGGGTGGTACTGAAGCTTTCTTT. Protein: CASSLWQGGTEAFF.

In its sample, this clone was seen a few times. The rearrangement links TRBV6-5 to TRBJ1-2; no firm D call. The CDR3 runs 12 residues. Trimming left V 5 bases short and J 5 bases short, with 9 bases between. Germline V gene sequence: CDR1 MNHEY, CDR2 SVGAGI. The CDR3 nucleotides read TGTGCCAGCAGTCCGCCGGGATATGGCTACACCTTC. This codes for CASSPPGYGYTF.

The chain recombines TRBV25-1 with TRBJ2-3; D is unresolved. CDR3 size: 12 residues. The germline V gene has CDR1 MGHDK and CDR2 SYGVNS. Trimming took 7 bases from V and 6 from J, leaving 11 bases between them. CDR3 in amino acids: CASTPMVDTQYF. Here the CDR3 DNA reads TGTGCCAGCACCCCTATGGTGGATACGCAGTATTTT.

Here the CDR3 DNA reads TGTGCCAGCACGAACGTTAGGGGACAGATAAGCTATGGCTACACCTTC. This gives the protein CASTNVRGQISYGYTF. This chain joins TRBV7-2 and TRBJ1-2; TRBD1 aligns across 7 bases. The CDR3 covers 16 residues. Germline loops: CDR1 SGHTA, CDR2 FQGNSA. J gave up 4 bases and V 7 bases, and 15 bases lay outside the gene matches.

This clone was counted between two and nine times. Germline and junction disagree at one end, which may indicate a read error. This chain uses TRBV5-4 with TRBJ2-7; D perhaps matches TRBD1 (6 bases). Germline lookup yields CDR1 SGHNT and CDR2 YYREEE (reference sequence). The CDR3 consists of 13 residues. CDR3 coding DNA: TGTGCCAGCAGCTTGGCCGGTGGGAGAGCAGGGGACTTC. As protein: CASSLAGGRAGDF.

The rearrangement uses TRBV19 and TRBJ2-3; perhaps TRBD2 as D (5 bases). CDR3 length equals 15 residues. Trimming removed 7 bases from V and 0 bases from J, with 14 bases in between. CDR1 and CDR2 from the germline V gene are LNHDA and SQIVND (reference sequence). CDR3 region: CASNLALRSTDTQYF. The CDR3 DNA reads as TGTGCCAGTAACCTAGCCCTACGGAGCACAGATACGCAGTATTTT.

The J gene is TRBJ2-5, the V gene TRBV4-1, with TRBD1 identical over 7 bases. The J call may be incorrect, as the DNA end agrees better with TRBJ2-7. CDR3 length: 15 residues. Looked up from germline, CDR1 is MGHRA and CDR2 is YSYEKL. The CDR3 coding sequence is TGCGCCAGCAGCCATGCACCCGGGACAGCCTACGAGCAGTACTTC. Residues: CASSHAPGTAYEQYF.

The genes are TRBV5-1 and TRBJ2-2, with 12 positions matching TRBD1. V shed 4 bases, J shed 4 bases, and the junction held 5 bases outside the gene matches. Per the germline V gene, CDR1 is SGHRS and CDR2 is YFSETQ. The length of the CDR3 is 16 residues. The CDR3 nucleotides are TGCGCCAGCAGCGTGAGGGACAGGGGGCCCACCGGGGAGCTGTTTTTT. Encoded protein: CASSVRDRGPTGELFF.

To note about this clone: Other DNA sequences in the sample encode the same CDR3. J is TRBJ1-1 and V is TRBV6-5; D is unclear. V was shortened by 5 bases and J by 3 bases, with 4 bases between the two germline ends. Germline values: CDR1 MNHEY, CDR2 SVGAGI. This CDR3 is built from 11 residues. CDR3 sequence (DNA): TGTGCCAGCAGTCAGGACACTGAAGCTTTCTTT. Translation gives CASSQDTEAFF.

The J gene is TRBJ1-2, the V gene TRBV5-1, with 7 bases fitting TRBD1. The V and J ends lost 4 bases and 2 bases, in that order; junction bases with no gene match: 8. CDR3 length: 15 residues. Germline lookup yields CDR1 SGHRS and CDR2 YFSETQ. The CDR3 nucleotides read TGCGCCAGCAGCCTCCGACAGGGAGCCAACTATGGCTACACCTTC. It encodes CASSLRQGANYGYTF.

The J gene is TRBJ2-5, the V gene TRBV27; weak D call: TRBD1 (6 bases). Matching the DNA end better, TRBJ2-7 makes the J call doubtful. The CDR3 has 13 amino acids. Germline CDR1 is MNHEY and CDR2 is SMNVEV (reference sequence). CDR3: CASSGDTSYEQYF. The CDR3 coding sequence is TGTGCCAGTTCAGGGGACACCTCCTACGAGCAGTACTTC.

The J gene is TRBJ2-5, the V gene TRBV29-1, with unresolved D. V lost 3 bases and J 1 base, leaving 6 bases between the germline ends. This CDR3 contains 12 residues. Germline V gene sequence: CDR1 SQVTM, CDR2 ANQGSEA. In DNA, the CDR3 is TGCAGCGTTGAGAACAGCCAAGAGACCCAGTACTTC. Its protein product is CSVENSQETQYF.

The V gene is TRBV7-9, the J gene TRBJ1-5, with D hard to call. Looked up from germline, CDR1 is SEHNR and CDR2 is FQNEAQ (reference sequence). This CDR3 comprises 13 residues. V gave up 1 base and J gave up 11 bases, with 12 bases separating them. The CDR3 region has the DNA TGTGCCAGCAGCTTAGAGGCCTCCCGGGCCCAGCATTTT. As protein: CASSLEASRAQHF.

The chain has TRBV7-9 and TRBJ1-2; TRBD1 is a possible D gene (5 bases). The V gene's germline CDR1 is SEHNR and CDR2 FQNEAQ (reference sequence). This CDR3 region has 13 residues. V lost 2 bases and J 2 bases, leaving 6 bases between the germline ends. The CDR3 DNA follows: TGTGCCAGCAGCTTATACAGGAACTATGGCTACACCTTC. Amino acids: CASSLYRNYGYTF.